The clone carrying this TCR beta chain was recorded a few times. As yet, its antigen is unknown. The study sampled nominally healthy donors, though unrecorded immune exposures were likely. This specimen comes from a study of cytomegalovirus exposure and HLA in healthy donors. Overall study findings and caveats: Researchers reportedly found TCR beta sequences accurately predicted most subjects' HLA-A and HLA-B alleles. Among the sequence variants, a highly shared cluster was likely an artifact of sequencing.

Trimming pared 0 bases from V and 2 bases from J, leaving 10 bases between. The CDR3 consists of 14 residues. Germline values: CDR1 GTSNPN, CDR2 SVGIG (reference sequence). PCR primers comprised 60 Vbeta and 13 Jbeta primers. The method was immunoSEQ multiplex PCR; TCRdb's version includes in-frame clones alone and lacks a portion of them. The sample includes 55,000 to 80,000 clones, 71% of them seen just once. The sequenced sample was PBMCs. The sequence was collected from a man aged 45-65 years in good health and CMV-seropositive. This chain links TRBV30 with TRBJ1-1; D is unresolved. The chain's CDR3 is CAWSVGQANTEAFF. The CDR3 DNA reads TGTGCCTGGAGTGTGGGCCAGGCCAACACTGAAGCTTTCTTT.